This TCR beta chain originates from a study of T cell responses to AZD1222 COVID-19 vaccine. Findings and caveats of the study: Only 5 to 7 individuals given AZD1222 were seropositive at baseline. Donors were chiefly white British, with a greater number of females, and clonal diversity was perhaps underestimated. Across spike, vaccine-associated CD4 TCRs were found, dominant at 160-218 and 743-854. In the spike-specific TCR repertoire, nearly half reportedly target unmutated variant regions.

Unmatched junction bases numbered 1, after V lost 4 bases and J lost 3 bases. The CDR3 consists of 13 residues. CDR1 SNHLY and CDR2 FYNNEI come from the germline V gene. Of note for this clone: The antigen is unknown.

Data came from immunoSEQ multiplex PCR; TCRdb stores just in-frame clones and leaves some out. Altogether about 140,000 clones are present, roughly 93% being singletons, with the ten largest covering 0.75% to 1%. This clonotype was sampled from an adult in good health. The source material was peripheral blood, sampled on day 0 of MenACWY control vaccination. V gene TRBV2 combines with J gene TRBJ1-2; TRBD1 agrees at 8 bases. The CDR3, as DNA: TGTGCCAGCAGTGTACAGGGGGACTATGGCTACACCTTC. Protein product: CASSVQGDYGYTF.